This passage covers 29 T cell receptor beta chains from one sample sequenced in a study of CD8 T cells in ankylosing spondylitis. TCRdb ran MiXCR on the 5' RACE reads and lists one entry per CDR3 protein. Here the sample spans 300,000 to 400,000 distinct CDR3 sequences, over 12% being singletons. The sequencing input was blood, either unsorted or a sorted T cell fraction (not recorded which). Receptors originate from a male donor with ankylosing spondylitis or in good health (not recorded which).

CDR3 in amino acids: CAWSGGSGNTGELFF. CDR3 nucleotide sequence: TGTGCCTGGAGTGGGGGTAGCGGGAACACCGGGGAGCTGTTTTTT. This sequence joins TRBV30 and TRBJ2-2; perhaps TRBD2 as D (6 bases). The germline gives CDR1 GTSNPN, CDR2 SVGIG (reference sequence). CDR3 length: 15 amino acids. V lost 1 base to trimming and J lost 1 base, with 10 bases between them.

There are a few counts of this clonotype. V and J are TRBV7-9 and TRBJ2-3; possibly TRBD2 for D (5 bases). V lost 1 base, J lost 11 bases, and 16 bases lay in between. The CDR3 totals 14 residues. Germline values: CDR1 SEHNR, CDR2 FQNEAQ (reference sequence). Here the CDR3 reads CASSLESNPGKQYF. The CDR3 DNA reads TGTGCCAGCAGCTTAGAGTCTAACCCCGGGAAGCAGTATTTT.

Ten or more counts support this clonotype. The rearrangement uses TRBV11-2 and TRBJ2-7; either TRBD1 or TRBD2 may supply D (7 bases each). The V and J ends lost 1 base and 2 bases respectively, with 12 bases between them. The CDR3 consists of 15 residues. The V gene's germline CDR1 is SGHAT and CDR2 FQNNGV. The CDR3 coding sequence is TGTGCCAGCAGCTTAGGGGAGGGGGCAGCCTACGAGCAGTACTTC. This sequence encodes CASSLGEGAAYEQYF. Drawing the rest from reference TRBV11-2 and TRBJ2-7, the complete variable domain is EAGVAQSPRYKIIEKRQSVAFWCNPISGHATLYWYQQILGQGPKLLIQFQNNGVVDDSQLPKDRFSAERLKGVDSTLKIQPAKLEDSAVYLCASSLGEGAAYEQYFGPGTRLTVT.

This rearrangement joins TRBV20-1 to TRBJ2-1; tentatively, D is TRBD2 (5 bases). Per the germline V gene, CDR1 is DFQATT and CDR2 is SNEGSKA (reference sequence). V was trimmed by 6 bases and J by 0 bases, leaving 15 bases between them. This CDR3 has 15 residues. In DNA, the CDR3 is TGCAGTGCCCCCAGGCGGGTTGGCTCCTACAATGAGCAGTTCTTC. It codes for CSAPRRVGSYNEQFF.

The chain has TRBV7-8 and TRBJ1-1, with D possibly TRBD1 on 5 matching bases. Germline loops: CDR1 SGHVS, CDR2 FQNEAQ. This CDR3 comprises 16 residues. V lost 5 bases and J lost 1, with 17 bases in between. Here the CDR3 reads CASSVRSGSSNTEAFF. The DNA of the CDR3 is TGTGCCAGCAGCGTCCGATCAGGGAGCTCGAACACTGAAGCTTTCTTT.

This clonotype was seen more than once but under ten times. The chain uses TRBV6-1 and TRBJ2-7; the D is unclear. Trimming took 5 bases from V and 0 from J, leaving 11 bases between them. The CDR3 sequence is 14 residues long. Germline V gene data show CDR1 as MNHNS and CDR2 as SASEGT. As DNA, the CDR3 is TGTGCCAGCAGTCTTGTTTGGGGCTCCTACGAGCAGTACTTC. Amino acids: CASSLVWGSYEQYF.

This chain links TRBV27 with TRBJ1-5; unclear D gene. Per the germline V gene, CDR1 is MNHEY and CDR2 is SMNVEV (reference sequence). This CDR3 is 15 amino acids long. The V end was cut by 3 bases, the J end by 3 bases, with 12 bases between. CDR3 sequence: CASSFVGGSNQPQHF. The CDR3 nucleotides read TGTGCCAGCAGTTTTGTAGGTGGTTCCAATCAGCCCCAGCATTTT.

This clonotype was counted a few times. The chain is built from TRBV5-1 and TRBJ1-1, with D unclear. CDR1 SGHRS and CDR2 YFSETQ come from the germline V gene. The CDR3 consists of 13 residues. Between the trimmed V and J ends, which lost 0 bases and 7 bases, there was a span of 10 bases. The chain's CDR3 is CASSLDREDEAFF. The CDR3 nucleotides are TGCGCCAGCAGCTTGGACCGGGAGGATGAAGCTTTCTTT.

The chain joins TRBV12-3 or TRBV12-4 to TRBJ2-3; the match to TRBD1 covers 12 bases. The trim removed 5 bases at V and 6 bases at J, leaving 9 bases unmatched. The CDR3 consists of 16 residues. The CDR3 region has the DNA TGTGCCAGCAGTCCTTCCGGGACAGGGGGCAGGGATACGCAGTATTTT. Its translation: CASSPSGTGGRDTQYF.

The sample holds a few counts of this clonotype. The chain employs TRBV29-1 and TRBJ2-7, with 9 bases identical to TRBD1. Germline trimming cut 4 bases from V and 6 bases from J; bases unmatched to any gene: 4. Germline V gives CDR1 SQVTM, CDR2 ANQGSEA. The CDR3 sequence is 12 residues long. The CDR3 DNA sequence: TGCAGCGTTGGGGGACAGGGAACCGAGCAGTACTTC. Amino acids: CSVGGQGTEQYF.

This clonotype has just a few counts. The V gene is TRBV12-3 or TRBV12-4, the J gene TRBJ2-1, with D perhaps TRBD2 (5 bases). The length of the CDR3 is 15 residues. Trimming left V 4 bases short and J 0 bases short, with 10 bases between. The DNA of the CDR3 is TGTGCCAGCAGTTCGAGCGGACCCTCCTACAATGAGCAGTTCTTC. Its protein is CASSSSGPSYNEQFF.

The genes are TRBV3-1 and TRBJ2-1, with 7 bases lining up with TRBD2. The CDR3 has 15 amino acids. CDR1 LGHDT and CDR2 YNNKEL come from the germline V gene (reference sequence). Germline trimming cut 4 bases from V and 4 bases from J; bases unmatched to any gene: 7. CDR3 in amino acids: CASSRELARYNEQFF. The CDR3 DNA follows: TGTGCCAGCAGCCGCGAACTAGCGAGATACAATGAGCAGTTCTTC.

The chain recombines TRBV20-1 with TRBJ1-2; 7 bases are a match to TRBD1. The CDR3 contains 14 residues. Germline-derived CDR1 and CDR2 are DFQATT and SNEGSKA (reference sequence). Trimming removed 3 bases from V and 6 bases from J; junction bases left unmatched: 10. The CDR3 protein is CSASTGERLDGYTF. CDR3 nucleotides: TGCAGTGCTAGTACAGGGGAGAGGTTAGATGGCTACACCTTC.

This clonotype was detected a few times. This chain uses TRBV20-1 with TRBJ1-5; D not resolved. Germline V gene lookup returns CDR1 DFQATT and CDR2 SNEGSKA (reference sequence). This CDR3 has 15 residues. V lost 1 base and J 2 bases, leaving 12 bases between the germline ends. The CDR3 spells CSARVGGLGNQPQHF. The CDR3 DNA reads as TGCAGTGCTAGAGTTGGAGGGCTCGGCAATCAGCCCCAGCATTTT.

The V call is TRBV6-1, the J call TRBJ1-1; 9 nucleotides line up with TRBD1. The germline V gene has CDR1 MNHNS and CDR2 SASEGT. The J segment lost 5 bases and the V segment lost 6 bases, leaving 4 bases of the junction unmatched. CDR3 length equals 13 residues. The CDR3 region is CASRRQGETEAFF. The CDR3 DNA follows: TGTGCCAGCAGGCGACAGGGGGAAACTGAAGCTTTCTTT.

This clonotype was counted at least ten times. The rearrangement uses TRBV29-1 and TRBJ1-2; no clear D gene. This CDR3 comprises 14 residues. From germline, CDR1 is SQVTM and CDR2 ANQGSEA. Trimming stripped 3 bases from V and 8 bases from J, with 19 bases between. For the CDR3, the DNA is TGCAGCGTTGATTTGAATGGAGCCCCGGAGGGCTACACCTTC. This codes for CSVDLNGAPEGYTF.

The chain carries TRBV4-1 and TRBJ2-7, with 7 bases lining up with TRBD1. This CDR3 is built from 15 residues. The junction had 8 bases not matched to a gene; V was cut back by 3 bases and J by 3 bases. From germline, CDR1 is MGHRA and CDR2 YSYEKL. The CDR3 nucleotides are TGCGCCAGCAGCCAGCCCCCACAGGGGTACTACGAGCAGTACTTC. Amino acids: CASSQPPQGYYEQYF.

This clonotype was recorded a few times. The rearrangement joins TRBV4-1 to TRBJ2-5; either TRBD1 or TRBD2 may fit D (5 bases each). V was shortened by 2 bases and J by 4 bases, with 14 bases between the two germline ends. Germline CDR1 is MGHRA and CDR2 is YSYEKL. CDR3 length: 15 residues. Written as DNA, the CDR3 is TGCGCCAGCAGCCAATTAGGGACCCTGGCAGAGACCCAGTACTTC. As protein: CASSQLGTLAETQYF.

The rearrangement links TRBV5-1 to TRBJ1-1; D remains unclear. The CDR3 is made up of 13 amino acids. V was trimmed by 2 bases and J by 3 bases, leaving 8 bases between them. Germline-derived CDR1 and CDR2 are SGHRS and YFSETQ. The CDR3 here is CASSFTADTEAFF. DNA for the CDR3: TGCGCCAGCAGCTTTACCGCCGACACTGAAGCTTTCTTT.

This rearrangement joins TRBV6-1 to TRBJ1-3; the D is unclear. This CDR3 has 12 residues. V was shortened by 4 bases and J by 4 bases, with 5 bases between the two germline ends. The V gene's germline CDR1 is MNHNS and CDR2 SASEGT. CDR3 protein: CASSVRGNTIYF. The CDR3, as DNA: TGTGCCAGCAGTGTGCGAGGAAACACCATATATTTT.

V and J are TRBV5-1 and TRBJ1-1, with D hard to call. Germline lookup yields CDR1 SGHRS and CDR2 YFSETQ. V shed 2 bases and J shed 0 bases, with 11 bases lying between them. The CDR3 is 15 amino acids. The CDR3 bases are TGCGCCAGCAGCTTCGTTTCAGGCCTGAACACTGAAGCTTTCTTT. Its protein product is CASSFVSGLNTEAFF.

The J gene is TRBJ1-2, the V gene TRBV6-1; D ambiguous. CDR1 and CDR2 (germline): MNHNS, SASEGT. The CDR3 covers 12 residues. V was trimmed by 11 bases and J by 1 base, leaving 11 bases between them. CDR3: CASWTLNYGYTF. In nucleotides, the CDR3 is TGTGCCTCCTGGACCCTTAACTATGGCTACACCTTC.

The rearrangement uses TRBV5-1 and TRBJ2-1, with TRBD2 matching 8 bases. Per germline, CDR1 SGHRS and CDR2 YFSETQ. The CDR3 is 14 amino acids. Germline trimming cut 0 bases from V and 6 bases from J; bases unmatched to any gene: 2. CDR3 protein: CASSLAGGANEQFF. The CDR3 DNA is TGCGCCAGCAGCTTGGCCGGGGGGGCCAATGAGCAGTTCTTC.

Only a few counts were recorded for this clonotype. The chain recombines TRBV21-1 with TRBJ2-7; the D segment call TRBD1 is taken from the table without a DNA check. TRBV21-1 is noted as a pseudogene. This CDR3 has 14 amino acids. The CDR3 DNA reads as TGTGCCAGCACCTGGACAGGGAGCTCCTACGAGCAGTACTTC. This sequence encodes CASTWTGSSYEQYF.

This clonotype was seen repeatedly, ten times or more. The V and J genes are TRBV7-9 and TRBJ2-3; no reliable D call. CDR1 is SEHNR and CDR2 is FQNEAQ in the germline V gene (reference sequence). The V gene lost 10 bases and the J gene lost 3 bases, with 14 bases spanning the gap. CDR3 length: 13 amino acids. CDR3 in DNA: TGTGCCACCGCGCGGATGGAGACAGATACGCAGTATTTT. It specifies CATARMETDTQYF.

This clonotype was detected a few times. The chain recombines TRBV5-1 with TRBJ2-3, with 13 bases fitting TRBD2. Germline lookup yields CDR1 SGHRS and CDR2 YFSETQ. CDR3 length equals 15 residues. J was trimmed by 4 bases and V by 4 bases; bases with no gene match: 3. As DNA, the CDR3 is TGCGCCAGCAGCGAACTAGCGGGAGGGGCAGATACGCAGTATTTT. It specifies CASSELAGGADTQYF.

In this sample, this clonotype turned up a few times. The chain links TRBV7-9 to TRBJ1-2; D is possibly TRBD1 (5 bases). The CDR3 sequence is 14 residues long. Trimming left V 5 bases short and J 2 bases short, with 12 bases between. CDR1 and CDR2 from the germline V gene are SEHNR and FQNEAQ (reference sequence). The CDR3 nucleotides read TGTGCCAGCAGCATCGACAGAGAGAACTATGGCTACACCTTC. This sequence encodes CASSIDRENYGYTF.

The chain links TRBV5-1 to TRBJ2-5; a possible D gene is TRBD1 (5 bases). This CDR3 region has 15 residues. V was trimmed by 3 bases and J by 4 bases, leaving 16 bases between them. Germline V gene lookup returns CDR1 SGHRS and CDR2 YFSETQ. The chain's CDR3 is CASSSQGQGRETQYF. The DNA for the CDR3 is TGCGCCAGCAGCTCCCAAGGGCAGGGAAGAGAGACCCAGTACTTC.

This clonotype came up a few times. The CDR3: CASSINEKLFF. In DNA form, the CDR3 reads TGTGCCAGCAGCATAAATGAAAAACTGTTTTTT. This rearrangement joins TRBV11-2 to TRBJ1-4; D is uncertain. The CDR3 runs 11 residues. Trimming took off 5 bases at V and 5 bases at J, with 3 bases between the two ends. Per germline, CDR1 SGHAT and CDR2 FQNNGV.